This TCR beta chain was obtained from a study of T cell repertoires in cytomegalovirus infection. Study-level background: Public TCR beta signatures provided an indication of both CMV infection and a matching HLA type. Findings and limits, study-wide: Public TCR beta family frequency separated CMV-and-HLA carriers, including in an independent cohort. Ex vivo, HLA-C-restricted CMV-specific TCR beta clonotypes prevailed over the rest of the response.

A single record per CDR3 protein comes from TCRdb applying MiXCR to the reads. Of under 350,000 distinct CDR3 sequences in the sample, roughly 9.5% are singletons; the top ten hold 4.3%. Unmatched junction bases numbered 12, after V lost 6 bases and J lost 10 bases. Germline V gives CDR1 SNHLY, CDR2 FYNNEI. The CDR3 sequence is 14 residues long. This clonotype occurred many times. No antigen is known for it. This chain connects TRBV2 to TRBJ2-1; the match to TRBD1 covers 7 bases. The TCR was taken from a human donor in good health (CMV status not recorded). Some clones in this sample may be carry-over from other donors' samples. The sample consisted of PBMCs. CDR3 sequence reads: CASRSGTAPEEQFF. The CDR3 coding sequence is TGTGCCAGCAGATCCGGGACAGCCCCGGAGGAGCAGTTCTTC.